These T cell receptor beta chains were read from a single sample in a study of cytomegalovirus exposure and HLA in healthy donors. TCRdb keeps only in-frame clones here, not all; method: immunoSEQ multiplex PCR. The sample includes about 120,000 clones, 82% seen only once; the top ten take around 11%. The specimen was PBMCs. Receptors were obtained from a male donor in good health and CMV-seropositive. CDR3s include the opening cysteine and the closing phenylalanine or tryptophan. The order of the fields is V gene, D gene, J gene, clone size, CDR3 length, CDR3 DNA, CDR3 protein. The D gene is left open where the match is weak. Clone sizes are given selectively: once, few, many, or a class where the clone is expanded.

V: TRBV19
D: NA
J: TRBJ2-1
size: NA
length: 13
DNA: TGTGCCAGTAGTATCGGTGTGAGGAGTGAGCAGTTCTTC
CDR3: CASSIGVRSEQFF

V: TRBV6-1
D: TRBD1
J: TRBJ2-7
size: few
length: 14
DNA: TGTGCCAGCAGTGATGCCCGGGACAGGGGAGAGCAGTACTTC
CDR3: CASSDARDRGEQYF

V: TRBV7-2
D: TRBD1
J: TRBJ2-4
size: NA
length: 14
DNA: TGTGCCACCCGACAGGGCTCAGCCAAAAACATTCAGTACTTC
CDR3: CATRQGSAKNIQYF

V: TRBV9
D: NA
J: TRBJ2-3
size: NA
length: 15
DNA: TGTGCCAGCAGCGTAGAGCCTGTGGGCTGGGATACGCAGTATTTT
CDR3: CASSVEPVGWDTQYF

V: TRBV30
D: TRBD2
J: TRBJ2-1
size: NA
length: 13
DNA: TGTGCCAGAACTAGCGGGAGGGTGAATGAGCAGTTCTTC
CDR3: CARTSGRVNEQFF

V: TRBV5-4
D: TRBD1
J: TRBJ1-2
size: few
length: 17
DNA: TGTGCCAGCAGCTCGGGACAGGGGGGCCTCTGGTCGGGTGGCTACACCTTC
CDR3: CASSSGQGGLWSGGYTF

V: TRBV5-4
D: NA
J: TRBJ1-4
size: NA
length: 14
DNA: TGTGCCAGCAGCTTGGACAGAGGGAATGAAAAACTGTTTTTT
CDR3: CASSLDRGNEKLFF

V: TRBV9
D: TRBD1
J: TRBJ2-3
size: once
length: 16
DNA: TGTGCCAGCAGCGCCGAAGGGACAGGGATCACAGATACGCAGTATTTT
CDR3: CASSAEGTGITDTQYF

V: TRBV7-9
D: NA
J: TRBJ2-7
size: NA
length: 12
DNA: TGTTCCAGCAGCCCGACAGTATACGAGCAGTACTTC
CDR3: CSSSPTVYEQYF

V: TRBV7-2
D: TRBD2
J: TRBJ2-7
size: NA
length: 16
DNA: TGTGCCAGCAGCTTAGCCCCGGGACTAGCGGGAGCTGGGCAGTACTTC
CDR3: CASSLAPGLAGAGQYF

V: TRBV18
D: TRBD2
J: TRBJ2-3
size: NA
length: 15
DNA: TGTGCCAGCTCACCTAGCGGGAGAGGGGCAGATACGCAGTATTTT
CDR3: CASSPSGRGADTQYF

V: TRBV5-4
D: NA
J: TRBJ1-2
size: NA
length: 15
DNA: TGTGCCAGCAGCCCTATCCGGGAGACAGAAGATGGCTACACCTTC
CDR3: CASSPIRETEDGYTF

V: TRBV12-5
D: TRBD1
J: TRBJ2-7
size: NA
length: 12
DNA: TGTGCTAGTGGTTTAACAGGGGGCAGCTCTCACTTC
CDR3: CASGLTGGSSHF

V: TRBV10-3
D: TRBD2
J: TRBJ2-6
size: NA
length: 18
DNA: TGTGCCATCAGTGAAGGGGGGGCGGGGGGCTCTGGGGCCAACGGCCTGACTTTC
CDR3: CAISEGGAGGSGANGLTF

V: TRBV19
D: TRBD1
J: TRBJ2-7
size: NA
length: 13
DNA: TGTGCCAGTAGTGTGGGACAGGGCTACGAGCAGTACTTC
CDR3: CASSVGQGYEQYF

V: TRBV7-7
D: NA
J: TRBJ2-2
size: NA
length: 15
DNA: TGTGCTAGCAGCTTCGAACAGGGGAACACCGGGGAGCTGTTTTTT
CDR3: CASSFEQGNTGELFF

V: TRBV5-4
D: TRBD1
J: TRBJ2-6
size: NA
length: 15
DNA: TGTGCCAGCAGCGGGCGGACAGGGATAACCAACGTCCTGACTTTC
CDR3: CASSGRTGITNVLTF

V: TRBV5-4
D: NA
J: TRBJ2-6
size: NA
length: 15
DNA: TGTGCCAGCAGCTTCCGGGAACCTGGGGCCAACGTCCTGACTTTC
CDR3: CASSFREPGANVLTF

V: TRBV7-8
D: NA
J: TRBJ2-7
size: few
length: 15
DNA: TGTGCCAGCAGCTTAGTGGGAGCCGGAAACTACGAGCAGTACTTC
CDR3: CASSLVGAGNYEQYF

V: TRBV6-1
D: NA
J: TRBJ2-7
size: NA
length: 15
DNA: TGTGCCAGCAGTGAAGCTTGGAGGGCGGCCTACGAGCAGTACTTC
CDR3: CASSEAWRAAYEQYF

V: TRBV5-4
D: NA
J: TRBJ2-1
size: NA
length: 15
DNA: TGTGCCAGCAGCTCCGGTGGCGGCCTAGACAATGAGCAGTTCTTC
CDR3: CASSSGGGLDNEQFF

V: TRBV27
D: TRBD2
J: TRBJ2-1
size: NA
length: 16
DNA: TGTGCCAGCAGTGCCCAGACTAGCGGGAGCGGCGATGAGCAGTTCTTC
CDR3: CASSAQTSGSGDEQFF

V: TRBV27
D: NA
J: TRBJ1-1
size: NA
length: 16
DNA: TGTGCCAGCAGTTTAGGTTACACGGGGGGTCAAACTGAAGCTTTCTTT
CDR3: CASSLGYTGGQTEAFF

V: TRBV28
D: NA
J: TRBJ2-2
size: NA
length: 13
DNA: TGTGCCAGCACGGGACTGTCTACCGGGGAGCTGTTTTTT
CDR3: CASTGLSTGELFF

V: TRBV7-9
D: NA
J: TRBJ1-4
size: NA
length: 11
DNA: TGTGCCAGCACCATGGGCGAAAAACTGTTTTTT
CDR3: CASTMGEKLFF

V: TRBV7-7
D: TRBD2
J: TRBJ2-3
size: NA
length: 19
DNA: TGTGCTAGCAGCTTACCCCGACCGGGACTAGCGGGAGAAGGAGATACGCAGTATTTT
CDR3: CASSLPRPGLAGEGDTQYF

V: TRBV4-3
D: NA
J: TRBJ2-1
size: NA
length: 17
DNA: TGCGCCAGCAGCCAAGAGAGGGCGGAGAGCTCCTACAATGAGCAGTTCTTC
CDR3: CASSQERAESSYNEQFF

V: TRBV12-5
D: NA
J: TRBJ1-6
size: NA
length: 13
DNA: TGTGCTAGTGGTTTTGGCAGTAATTCACCCCTCCACTTT
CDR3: CASGFGSNSPLHF

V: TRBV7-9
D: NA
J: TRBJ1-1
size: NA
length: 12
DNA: TGTGCCAGCAGCTTAGAAGGGGGTGAAGCTTTCTTT
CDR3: CASSLEGGEAFF

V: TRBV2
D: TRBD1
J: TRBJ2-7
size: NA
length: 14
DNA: TGTGCCAGCAAGGCACAGGGGAGTTCCTACGAGCAGTACTTC
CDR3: CASKAQGSSYEQYF

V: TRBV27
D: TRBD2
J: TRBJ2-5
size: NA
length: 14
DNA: TGTGCCAGCAACACCACTCCCGGGGGGGAGACCCAGTACTTC
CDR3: CASNTTPGGETQYF

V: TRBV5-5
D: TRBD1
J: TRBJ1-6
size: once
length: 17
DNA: TGTGCCAGCGGATATACCGGGACAGCCCTTTTTCTTTCACCCCTCCACTTT
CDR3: CASGYTGTALFLSPLHF

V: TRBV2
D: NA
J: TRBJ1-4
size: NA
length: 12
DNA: TGTGCCAGCGATGTATTCGGTGAAAAACTGTTTTTT
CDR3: CASDVFGEKLFF

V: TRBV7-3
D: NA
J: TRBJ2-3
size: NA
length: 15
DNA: TGTGCCAGCAGCTTGGGGCAGCGTACCGGAGATACGCAGTATTTT
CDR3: CASSLGQRTGDTQYF

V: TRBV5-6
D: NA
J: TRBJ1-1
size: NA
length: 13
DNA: TGTGCCAGCAGCTTGGGGAGGAACACTGAAGCTTTCTTT
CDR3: CASSLGRNTEAFF

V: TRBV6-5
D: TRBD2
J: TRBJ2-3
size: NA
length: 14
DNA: TGTGCCACTAGGACTAGCGGGAGCACAGATACGCAGTATTTT
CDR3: CATRTSGSTDTQYF

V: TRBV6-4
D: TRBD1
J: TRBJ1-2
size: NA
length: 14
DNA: TGTGCCAGCAACGGGGACAGGGGATCGGGAGGCTACACCTTC
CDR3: CASNGDRGSGGYTF

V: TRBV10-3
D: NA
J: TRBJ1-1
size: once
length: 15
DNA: TGTGCCATCAGTGACCACGGGACTATGAACACTGAAGCTTTCTTT
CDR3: CAISDHGTMNTEAFF

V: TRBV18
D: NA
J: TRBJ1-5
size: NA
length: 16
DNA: TGTGCCAGCTCACCACTCACTCGAAGGGAGGGTCAGCCCCAGCATTTT
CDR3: CASSPLTRREGQPQHF